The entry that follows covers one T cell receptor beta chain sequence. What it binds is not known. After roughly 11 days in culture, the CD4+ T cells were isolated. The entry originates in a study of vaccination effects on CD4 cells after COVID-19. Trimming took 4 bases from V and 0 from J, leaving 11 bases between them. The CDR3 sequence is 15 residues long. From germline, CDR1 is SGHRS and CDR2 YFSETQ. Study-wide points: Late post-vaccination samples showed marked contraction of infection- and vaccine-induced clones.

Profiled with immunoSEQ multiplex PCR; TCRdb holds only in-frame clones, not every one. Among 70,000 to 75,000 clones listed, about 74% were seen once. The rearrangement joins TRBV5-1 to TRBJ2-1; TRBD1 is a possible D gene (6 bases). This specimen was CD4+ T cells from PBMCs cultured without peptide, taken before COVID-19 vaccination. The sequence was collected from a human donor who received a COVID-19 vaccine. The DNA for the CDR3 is TGCGCCAGCAGCGCCGGACAGAGCTCCTACAATGAGCAGTTCTTC. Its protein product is CASSAGQSSYNEQFF.